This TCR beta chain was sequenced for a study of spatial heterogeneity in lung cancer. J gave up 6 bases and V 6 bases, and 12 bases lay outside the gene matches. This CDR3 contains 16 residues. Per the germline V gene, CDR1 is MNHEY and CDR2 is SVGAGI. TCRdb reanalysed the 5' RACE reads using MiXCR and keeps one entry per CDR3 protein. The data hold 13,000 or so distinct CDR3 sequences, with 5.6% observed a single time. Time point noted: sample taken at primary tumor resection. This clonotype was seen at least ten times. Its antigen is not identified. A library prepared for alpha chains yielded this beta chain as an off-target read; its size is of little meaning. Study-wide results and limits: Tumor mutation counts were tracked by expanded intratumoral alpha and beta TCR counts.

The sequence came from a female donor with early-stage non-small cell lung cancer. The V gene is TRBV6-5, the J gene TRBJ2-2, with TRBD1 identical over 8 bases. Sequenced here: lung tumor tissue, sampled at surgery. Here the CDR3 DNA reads TGTGCCAGCAGCAAACTTGGCAGGGGGCTGTCCGGGGAGCTGTTTTTT. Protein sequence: CASSKLGRGLSGELFF.